This T cell receptor (beta chain) was recorded in a study of shared clonotypes between healthy human individuals (TCRdb year 2020). As for the study more broadly: A few men and a couple of women, aged 18 to 49 years, made up the cohort. Each donor's leukapheresis produced roughly between roughly 0.94 and 9.5 billion PBMCs. To estimate repertoire size and how much clonotypes are shared between individuals, the study performed deep sequencing of blood TCR repertoires from five healthy adults. For each donor, CD4 naive and CD4 memory were each given three plates, CD8 naive was given two plates, and CD8 memory was given one plate. Different laboratories and diverse techniques were used to prepare libraries and sequence TCR repertoires, to increase sequencing depth and limit assay-specific biases. Study-wide findings and limitations: The genetic and exposure-history diversity represented was limited by the small number of donors. Sampling was restricted to blood, and TCR repertoires in tissues likely differ from the TCR repertoires found in blood. Rarefaction of sorted-subset datasets indicated incomplete sequencing despite the large sequencing depth. Higher generation probabilities were observed for clonotypes shared by all four sorted-subset donors than for non-shared clonotypes. Based on pairwise subsampling, the degree of clonotype sharing among donors was expected to be affected by sequencing depth. When four donors were compared, the shared fraction of clonotypes was around 5.1% for naive CD4, around 3.5% for naive CD8, 2% to 2.5% for memory CD4, and roughly 0.4% for memory CD8. Estimated clonotype richness was generally larger for naive than for memory subsets.

The donors were healthy, HIV-negative adults who had no recently reported acute infections or vaccinations. All donors were Caucasian adults living in Nashville, Tennessee, USA. CD4+ T cells were enriched by magnetic negative selection; naive cells were then positively selected on CD45RA, and the negative fraction formed the memory subset. Blood was obtained by leukapheresis, after which PBMCs were separated by Ficoll-Histopaque density gradient centrifugation and cryopreserved in liquid nitrogen vapor phase. Analytical flow cytometry was used to check the purity and quantity of each magnetically sorted T cell population. From each sorted fraction, genomic DNA was isolated and quantified by UV absorbance on a Nanodrop 2000c. Comments on this clone: Its antigen has not been determined. The sample holds no much larger clone one base away, and base qualities are not on file.

Using the deep immunoSEQ assay, TCR CDR3 regions were amplified from genomic DNA by multiplex PCR. Extracted genomic DNA from each cell subset was spread evenly across all wells of several immunoSEQ 96-well plates, with each plate serving as a replicate. For sorted subsets, 200 to 250 ng of genomic DNA, equivalent to some 30,000 T cell genomes, went into each replicate PCR. Purified libraries were quantified with a Qubit 3.0 fluorometer, sized on a Bioanalyzer 2100, and re-quantified with the KAPA Library Quantification kit. Each immunoSEQ 96-well plate was sequenced on its own single-read 150-cycle Illumina NextSeq 550 flow cell. For the original study's pipeline: Because the immunoSEQ output held only junctional sequences and lacked quality scores, the filtering could not match the filtering applied to full-length reads. Sequences were annotated with PyIR, a Python wrapper for IgBLAST v1.9, and V/J genes and CDR3 were assigned using IMGT germline references. Reads were removed for weak V/J assignments (E-value above 1e-6), missing CDR3, stop codons, out-of-frame junctions, or ambiguous translated residues. V3J clonotypes were defined as sequences sharing the same inferred V gene, J gene, and CDR3 amino acid sequence. To compute the percentage overlap between repertoires, the number of shared unique clonotypes was divided by the size of the smaller repertoire. Richness of each repertoire was evaluated using RTK rarefaction, the Chao1 estimator, and Recon v2.1 estimates of unobserved clonotypes. Generation probabilities for all TCRbeta clonotypes obtained by the gDNA method from a few donors were computed using OLGA. TCRdb obtained this table from immuneACCESS and retained in-frame rearrangements with V and J assigned. These tables miss some clones; where compared with another copy, unresolved V genes account for less than half of the shortfall, and the remainder is unexplained. That table gives V, J and clone size, and the DNA gave D and trimming. Counted in this sample were over a million clones; approximately 68% of them appeared once. The ten biggest clones cover approximately 1.5% of the sample.

Counted from cysteine to phenylalanine, this CDR3 has 14 amino acids. Just the 42-base CDR3 DNA is kept, in frame starting at base 1. The junction carries 11 bases between V and J, which are trimmed by 5 bases and 0 bases respectively. CDR1 and CDR2 (MNHNY, SVGAGI) derive from the germline V gene (reference sequence). Here the chain combines TRBV6-6 and TRBJ2-7; TRBD1 is perhaps the D gene, given 7 matching bases. This TCR was recovered from a man in his late teens or twenties in good health. Input material: memory CD4+ T cells sorted from blood. The cell subset or site label of this sample denotes: CD45RA-negative fraction. The CDR3 region has the sequence CASSRRGDSYEQYF. The nucleotides are TGTGCCAGCAGTCGCAGGGGGGACTCCTACGAGCAGTACTTC.